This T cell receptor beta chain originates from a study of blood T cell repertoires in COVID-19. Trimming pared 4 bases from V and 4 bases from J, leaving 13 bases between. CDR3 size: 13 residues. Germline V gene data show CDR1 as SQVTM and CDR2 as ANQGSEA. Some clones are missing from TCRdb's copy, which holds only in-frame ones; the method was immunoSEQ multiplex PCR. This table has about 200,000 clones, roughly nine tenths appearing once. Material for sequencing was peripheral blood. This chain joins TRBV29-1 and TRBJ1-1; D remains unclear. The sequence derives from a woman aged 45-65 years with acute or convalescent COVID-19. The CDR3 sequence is CSVGFRFVTEAFF. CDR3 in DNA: TGCAGCGTTGGTTTTCGGTTCGTCACTGAAGCTTTCTTT. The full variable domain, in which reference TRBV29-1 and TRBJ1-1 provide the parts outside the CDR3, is SAVISQKPSRDICQRGTSLTIQCQVDSQVTMMFWYRQQPGQSLTLIATANQGSEATYESGFVIDKFPISRPNLTFSTLTVSNMSPEDSSIYLCSVGFRFVTEAFFGQGTRLTVV.